This T cell receptor beta chain was retrieved from a study of blood T cell repertoires in COVID-19. As for the study in general: The origin of the acute and convalescent COVID-19 samples was the United States, Italy and Spain.

With 4 bases clipped from V and 2 bases from J, the junction kept 7 bases outside the gene matches. Germline CDR1 reads SGHDT; CDR2 reads YYEEEE. The CDR3 is 16 amino acids. Authors' analysis steps: Counts of nucleated cells, estimated from reference gene primer amplification, were obtained. Sequencing was performed with immunoSEQ multiplex PCR; in TCRdb, only in-frame clones are kept and a portion is missing. V and J calls and clone size are copied from that table; D and trimming were computed from the DNA. This repertoire shows just over 250,000 clones, 86% found once; its top ten account for over 7.5%.

This receptor was taken from a middle-aged man who had recovered from COVID-19. Material: peripheral blood. This chain connects TRBV5-6 to TRBJ1-5; 9 bases map to TRBD1. In DNA, the CDR3 is TGTGCCAGCAGCCCCAGACAGGGGGTAGGCAATCAGCCCCAGCATTTT. Translated: CASSPRQGVGNQPQHF. The whole variable domain, filled in from reference TRBV5-6 and TRBJ1-5, reads DAGVTQSPTHLIKTRGQQVTLRCSPKSGHDTVSWYQQALGQGPQFIFQYYEEEERQRGNFPDRFSGHQFPNYSSELNVNALLLGDSALYLCASSPRQGVGNQPQHFGDGTRLSIL.